This T cell receptor beta chain was sequenced for a study of cytomegalovirus exposure and HLA in healthy donors. General study points: Data from an earlier analysis indicated that most TCR beta V segments were productive either about 87% or about 30% of the time.

About this clone: As yet, its antigen is unknown.

The CDR3 runs 14 residues. With 1 base removed from V and 4 bases from J, the gap between germline ends came to 11 bases. Germline CDR1 is MDHEN and CDR2 is SYDVKM. PCR was performed using 60 Vbeta and 13 Jbeta primers. The method was immunoSEQ multiplex PCR; TCRdb's version includes in-frame clones alone and lacks a portion of them. The sample has roughly 100,000 clones, more than 60% seen once; the top ten hold 8.6%. The TCR was taken from a woman between 40 and 50 years old in good health and CMV-seropositive. The gene calls are TRBV28 and TRBJ2-7; no firm D call. The specimen was PBMCs. CDR3 coding DNA: TGTGCCAGCAGTTTATCCCGCGTTCGTTACGAGCAGTACTTC. Translating it yields CASSLSRVRYEQYF.